The present entry profiles one TCR beta chain with its context. Its antigen is unknown. There are no base qualities to consult, and no much larger clone falls within one base. For repertoire sequencing, the TCR beta CDR3 regions were amplified from RNA transcripts. HTBI primers and the Qiagen OneStep RT-PCR kit were used in a first-round RT-PCR, which was followed by a second-round multiplex PCR, size selection and purification. The libraries underwent paired-end sequencing with 100 bp reads on an Illumina HiSeq2000. The authors' pipeline ran thus. SOAPnuke was used to process the reads, throwing out any read that had adapters, had uncalled bases, had a mean Phred below 15, or lacked an exact constant-primer or identifier match. High-quality paired reads were merged with COPE v1.2.5. Unique nucleotide sequences were defined as clonotypes and aligned to IMGT TRB V, D and J references using MiTCR v1.1. The analysis was limited to V-J combinations with a frequency above 0.0001, which together covered approximately 99% of repertoires. For each V-J combination, a TCR clonal expansion and chaos score was defined as the ratio of F50 clonal expansion to chaos observed in the TCRdist matrix. Welch's t-statistics and random forest were used to narrow the features down to 10 to 15 V-J combinations, which were then fed into a naive Bayes classifier. Thyroid-blood repertoire similarity was quantified with the Morisita-Horn index. The raw public data were reprocessed by TCRdb itself: fastp quality trimming at Q25, MiXCR clonotype calling, in-frame beta chains only. Rows are unified per CDR3 protein, each entry keeping the most common DNA and genes. None of the V and J calls come from the authors' own analysis; TCRdb made them. The sample records approximately 540,000 distinct CDR3 sequences, 35% to 45% of which are singletons. Together, the top ten hold about 4% of the sample.

CDR1 SQVTM and CDR2 ANQGSEA are derived from the germline V gene. The CDR3 holds 15 amino acids from the cysteine to the phenylalanine. This entry keeps only the CDR3 DNA: 45 bases, framed from base 1. V ends up 4 bases short and J 8 bases short, with an unmatched junction base count of 15. Hyperthyroidism patients were newly diagnosed, were aged 18 to 65 years, and had a disease duration under 2 months. Patients with other autoimmune diseases, uncontrolled infections, pregnancy or lactation were excluded from the study. Clinical symptoms, serum thyroxine, TRAb, thyroid ultrasound and orbital computed tomography were used for diagnosis. Trizol reagent was used to extract the total RNA, and its quality was then checked on an Agilent 2100 Bioanalyzer. The sample originates from a study of Graves' ophthalmopathy and Graves' hyperthyroidism (dated by TCRdb to the late 2010s). Describing the broader study: Stable hyperthyroidism was defined as no progression to ophthalmopathy within 18 months of follow-up. In total, approximately 140 blood samples were TCR-sequenced: 40 to 45 ophthalmopathy, about 75 hyperthyroidism and roughly 17 hyperthyroidism-to-ophthalmopathy patients. In about 6 hyperthyroidism patients, the T-cell repertoire of thyroid tissue was compared with the T-cell repertoire of blood. To explore V-J signatures that distinguish ophthalmopathy from hyperthyroidism, a discovery set of about a hundred patients was enrolled, made up of roughly 41 with ophthalmopathy and 57 with stable hyperthyroidism. The study used signatures of the TCR beta repertoire to tell Graves' ophthalmopathy apart from Graves' hyperthyroidism and to predict which patients would progress to ophthalmopathy. Once sampling was done, hyperthyroidism patients were given methimazole at a starting dose of 30 mg daily, while ophthalmopathy patients were given high-dose intravenous methylprednisolone. An independent validation cohort comprised 18 hyperthyroidism patients and 15 to 17 patients who later progressed from hyperthyroidism to ophthalmopathy. The investigation overall reported the following: Most expanded thyroid clonotypes with frequency above 0.001 were also detected in blood, suggesting blood repertoires may reflect the thyroid immune response. In validation, the model predicted ophthalmopathy progression with 55% to 71% sensitivity and roughly 72% specificity; around twelve predicted patients were CT-confirmed with GO in a median of about 7.1 months. In cross-validation, the 13-signature model distinguished ophthalmopathy from stable hyperthyroidism with just over 85% sensitivity and approximately 81% specificity, and in the test set the corresponding values were approximately 80% and 75%. No statistical method was used to predetermine the sample size, and group allocation was not hidden from the investigators.

The chain is made from TRBV29-1 and TRBJ1-2; a stretch of 8 junction bases matches TRBD1. The TCR sequence derives from an adult man with Graves' hyperthyroidism. Sequencing used peripheral blood or thyroid tissue (not recorded which). The CDR3 protein: CSVGTTNRGIGGYTF. The sequence in DNA is TGCAGCGTTGGGACAACTAACAGGGGGATCGGAGGCTACACCTTC. Where the CDR3 stops, the reference TRBV29-1 and TRBJ1-2 genes take over; the full variable domain is SAVISQKPSRDICQRGTSLTIQCQVDSQVTMMFWYRQQPGQSLTLIATANQGSEATYESGFVIDKFPISRPNLTFSTLTVSNMSPEDSSIYLCSVGTTNRGIGGYTFGSGTRLTVV.